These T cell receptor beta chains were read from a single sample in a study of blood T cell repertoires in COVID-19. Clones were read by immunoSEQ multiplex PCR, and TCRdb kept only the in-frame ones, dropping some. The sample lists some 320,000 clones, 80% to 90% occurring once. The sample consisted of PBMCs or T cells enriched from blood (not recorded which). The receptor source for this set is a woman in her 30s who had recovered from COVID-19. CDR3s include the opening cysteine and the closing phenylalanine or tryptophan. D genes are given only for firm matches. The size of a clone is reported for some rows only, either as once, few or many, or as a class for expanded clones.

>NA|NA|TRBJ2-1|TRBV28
TGTGCCAGCAGTTTAGCACGCAGTGAGCAGTTCTTC
CASSLARSEQFF
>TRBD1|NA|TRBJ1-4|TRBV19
TGTGCCAGTAGTAAAGGGACAGGGACTAATGAAAAACTGTTTTTT
CASSKGTGTNEKLFF
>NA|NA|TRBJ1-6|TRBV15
TGTGCCACCAACTACGCGGGGCGGGTGAATTCACCCCTCCACTTT
CATNYAGRVNSPLHF
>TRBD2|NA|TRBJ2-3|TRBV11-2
TGTGCCAGCAGCTTAGTACTAGCGGGTGGCACAGATACGCAGTATTTT
CASSLVLAGGTDTQYF
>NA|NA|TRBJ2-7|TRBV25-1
TGTGCCAGCAGTGAATTTGGGCAGTCCGAGCAGTACTTC
CASSEFGQSEQYF
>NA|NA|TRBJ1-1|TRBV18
TGTGCCAGCTCGGGGCAGGCGAACACTGAAGCTTTCTTT
CASSGQANTEAFF
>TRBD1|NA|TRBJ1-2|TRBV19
TGTGCCAGTAGTCCCTCCCCCGGACAGGGGGTTCATGGCTACACCTTC
CASSPSPGQGVHGYTF
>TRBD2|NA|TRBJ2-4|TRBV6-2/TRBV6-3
TGTGCCAGCAGTTATTACGGCCAGCGGGGGGGCCTAACAAACATTCAGTACTTC
CASSYYGQRGGLTNIQYF
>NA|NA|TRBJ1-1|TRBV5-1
TGCGCCAGCAGCTTAATCACAGGAAACACTGAAGCTTTCTTT
CASSLITGNTEAFF
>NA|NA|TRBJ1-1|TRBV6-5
TGTGCCAGCAGGCAACCGGGTGGCACTGAAGCTTTCTTT
CASRQPGGTEAFF
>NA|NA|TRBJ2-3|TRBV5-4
TGTGCCAGCAGCCCTGGGGGGGGGCGGGATACGCAGTATTTT
CASSPGGGRDTQYF
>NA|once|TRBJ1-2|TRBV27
TGTGCCAGCAGCCTGTCCTTTGGTCAGGGTACCAAACTCTATGGCTACACCTTC
CASSLSFGQGTKLYGYTF
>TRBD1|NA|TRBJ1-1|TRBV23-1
TGCGCCAGCAGTCAATCCCGAAAAGGGACAGACCCTACGGCTGAAGCTTTCTTT
CASSQSRKGTDPTAEAFF
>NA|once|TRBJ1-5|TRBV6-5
TGTGCCAGCAGTTACTCTCCGGGTAGCAATCAGCCCCAGCATTTT
CASSYSPGSNQPQHF
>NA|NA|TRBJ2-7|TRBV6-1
TGTGCCAGCAGTGAAGCGCTCGGTCGCGAGCAGTACTTC
CASSEALGREQYF
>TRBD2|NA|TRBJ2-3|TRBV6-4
TGTGCCAGCAGTGACCGGGGGGGGATAGATACGCAGTATTTT
CASSDRGGIDTQYF
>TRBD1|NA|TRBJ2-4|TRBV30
TGTGCCTGGAGTATCGGACAGGGGGTGGGCAAAAACATTCAGTACTTC
CAWSIGQGVGKNIQYF
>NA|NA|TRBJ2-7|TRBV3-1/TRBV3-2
TGTGCCAGCAGCCAAGATGGCCGGGAAGGGGGTAACTCCTACGAGCAGTACTTC
CASSQDGREGGNSYEQYF
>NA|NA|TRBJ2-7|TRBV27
TGTGCCAGCAGTACGGGGGACGAGCAGTACTTC
CASSTGDEQYF
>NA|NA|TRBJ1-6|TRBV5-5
TGTGCCAGCAGCAGCGGTATTGGGGGGACGCGGAATTCACCCCTCCACTTT
CASSSGIGGTRNSPLHF
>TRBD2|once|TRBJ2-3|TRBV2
TGTGCCAGGGGGGGAGCGGGGTTTACAGATACGCAGTATTTT
CARGGAGFTDTQYF
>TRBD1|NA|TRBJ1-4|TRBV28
TGTGCCAGCAGATCGGGACAGGGGGGAACTAATGAAAAACTGTTTTTT
CASRSGQGGTNEKLFF
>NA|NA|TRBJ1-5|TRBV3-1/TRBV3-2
TGTGCCAGCAGCCAAGGGGCACCCCTCGACCGGCCCCAGCATTTT
CASSQGAPLDRPQHF
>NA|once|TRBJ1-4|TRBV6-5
TGTGCCAGCAGTTACTCGAGGATTTACGATGAAAAACTGTTTTTT
CASSYSRIYDEKLFF
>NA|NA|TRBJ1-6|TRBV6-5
TGTGCCAGCAGTCTCTTTTTTGGCCCCCTCCACTTT
CASSLFFGPLHF
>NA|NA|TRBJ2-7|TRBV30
TGTGCCTGGAGCCCCGCTACGGCCTACGAGCAGTACTTC
CAWSPATAYEQYF
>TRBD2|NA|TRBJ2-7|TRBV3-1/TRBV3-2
TGTGCCAGCAGCCCAAGGACTAGACCCTACGAGCAGTACTTC
CASSPRTRPYEQYF
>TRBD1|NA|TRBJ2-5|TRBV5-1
TGCGCCAGCACGCCCGCGACAGGGGGCTGGGAGACCCAGTACTTC
CASTPATGGWETQYF
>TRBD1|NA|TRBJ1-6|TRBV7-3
TGTGCCAGCAGCACTGACAGGGCTTCACCCCTCCACTTT
CASSTDRASPLHF
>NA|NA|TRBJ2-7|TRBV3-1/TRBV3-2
TGTGCCAGCAGCCAAGTGAACTTACACGAGCAGTACTTC
CASSQVNLHEQYF
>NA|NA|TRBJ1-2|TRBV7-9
TGTGCCAGCAGCTTAACTGGGGCAGGTGTTAACTATGGCTACACCTTC
CASSLTGAGVNYGYTF
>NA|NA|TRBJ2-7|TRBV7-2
TGTGCCAGCAGTCCCCCCGGGGTGCCCTCGGGGGAGCAGTACTTC
CASSPPGVPSGEQYF
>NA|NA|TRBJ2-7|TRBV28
TGTGCCAGCAGGTACAGTGACCGCTTTGAGCAGTACTTC
CASRYSDRFEQYF
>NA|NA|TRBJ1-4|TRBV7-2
TGTGCCAGCAGCTTAGTTTCGGGCTCCGGGACAAGGGTGTTTTTT
CASSLVSGSGTRVFF
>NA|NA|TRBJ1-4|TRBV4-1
TGCGCCAGCAGCCAAACCTACAGTGTGGGTGAAAAACTGTTTTTT
CASSQTYSVGEKLFF
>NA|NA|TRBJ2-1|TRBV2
TGTGCCAGCAGCCGTCTAGCGAACTCCTACAATGAGCAGTTCTTC
CASSRLANSYNEQFF
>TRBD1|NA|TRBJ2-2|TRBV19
TGTGCCAGCTCCGGGACAGGCGGAGCCGGGGAGCTGTTTTTT
CASSGTGGAGELFF
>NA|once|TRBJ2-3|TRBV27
TGTGCCAGCAGCCTAGCGTGGGGCACAGATACGCAGTATTTT
CASSLAWGTDTQYF
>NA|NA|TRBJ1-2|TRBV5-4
TGTGCCAGCAGCTTGGCTGGAGGCGCCCGAGGCTATGGCTACACCTTC
CASSLAGGARGYGYTF
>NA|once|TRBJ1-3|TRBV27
TGTGCCAGCAGTTTATCGATACTTGGAAACACCATATATTTT
CASSLSILGNTIYF
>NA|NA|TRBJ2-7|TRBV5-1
TGCGCCAGCAGCTTTGGGCAGAATAACGAGCAGTACTTC
CASSFGQNNEQYF
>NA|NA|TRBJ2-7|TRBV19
TGTGCCAGTAGTCCTCAACATGGGCGGGGCCCCTTCTCCTACGAGCAGTACTTC
CASSPQHGRGPFSYEQYF
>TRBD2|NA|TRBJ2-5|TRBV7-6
TGTGCCAGCAGCTTAGTGACTAGCGGACAAGAGACCCAGTACTTC
CASSLVTSGQETQYF
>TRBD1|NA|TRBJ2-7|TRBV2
TGTGCCAGCAGTACTGGACAGGGGATTCCCTCCGAGCAGTACTTC
CASSTGQGIPSEQYF
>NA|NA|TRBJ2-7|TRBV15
TGTGCCACCAGCAGGGACAAGCCCTACGAGCAGTACTTC
CATSRDKPYEQYF
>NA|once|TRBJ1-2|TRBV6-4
TGTGCCAGCAGTCTTACGTGGGGAGGTGATCGCTACACCTTC
CASSLTWGGDRYTF
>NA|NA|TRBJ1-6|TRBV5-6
TGTGCCAGCAGCCTCCGGCATGGGACATTTAATTCACCCCTCCACTTT
CASSLRHGTFNSPLHF